A single T cell receptor beta chain is shown here with its context. The record originates from a study of blood T cell repertoires in COVID-19. The length of the CDR3 is 20 residues. The J segment lost 0 bases and the V segment lost 0 bases, leaving 11 bases of the junction unmatched. Germline-derived CDR1 and CDR2 are SGHDN and FVKESK. The table came from immunoSEQ multiplex PCR; TCRdb's copy has only in-frame clones and leaves some out. Among over 100,000 clones, 80% to 85% were seen once, and the ten largest hold approximately 9.1%. The chain uses TRBV14 and TRBJ2-1; 10 nucleotides match TRBD2. Input material: peripheral blood. This sequence originates from a woman aged 55-70 years with active or convalescent COVID-19. The CDR3 bases are TGTGCCAGCAGCCAAGACGTTCGACTAGCGGGTCAGAGCTCCTACAATGAGCAGTTCTTC. It is translated as CASSQDVRLAGQSSYNEQFF.